This entry lists 15 T cell receptor beta chains sequenced from one sample in a study of T cell responses to AZD1222 COVID-19 vaccine. Data came from immunoSEQ multiplex PCR; TCRdb stores just in-frame clones and leaves some out. Counted here are approximately 65,000 clones, almost 90% occurring once; the ten biggest clones make up roughly 7.3%. This material consisted of peripheral blood, taken on day 0 of AZD1222 vaccination. The receptor set was obtained from an adult in good health.

In DNA form, the CDR3 reads TGCGCCAGCAGCTCAAGTACAGGGCACAATGAGCAGTTCTTC. Protein sequence: CASSSSTGHNEQFF. The genes are TRBV5-1 and TRBJ2-1; D is possibly TRBD1 (6 bases). Germline V CDR1 and CDR2: SGHRS, YFSETQ. V dropped 3 bases and J dropped 5 bases, with 12 bases sitting between them. CDR3 length equals 14 residues.

The CDR3, as DNA: TGTGCCAGCAGCCTAATTGGGACAGGCGCAAATGAAAAACTGTTTTTT. It translates to CASSLIGTGANEKLFF. This chain connects TRBV3-1 (or the pseudogene TRBV3-2) to TRBJ1-4, with 8 bases lining up with TRBD1. V dropped 4 bases and J dropped 5; count of bases not matched to a gene: 9. CDR3 length: 16 amino acids. Per germline, CDR1 LGHDT and CDR2 YNNKEL (reference sequence).

V usage is TRBV19 and J usage is TRBJ1-5; D is unclear. Deletions cut 10 bases from V and 4 bases from J, with 11 bases between. CDR1 and CDR2 from the germline V gene are LNHDA and SQIVND (reference sequence). This CDR3 is 12 amino acids long. CDR3 nucleotide sequence: TGTGCCACCAGGACCGGGAATCAGCCCCAGCATTTT. It specifies CATRTGNQPQHF.

This clone was found a few times. The chain uses TRBV5-1 and TRBJ2-7; a weak D match, TRBD2 (6 bases). The CDR3 loop spans 15 amino acids. Trimming left V 4 bases short and J 4 bases short, with 18 bases between. Germline CDR1 is SGHRS and CDR2 is YFSETQ. As DNA, the CDR3 is TGCGCCAGCAGCCCGCCGACTAGTCTAACGTACGAGCAGTACTTC. This sequence encodes CASSPPTSLTYEQYF.

V and J are TRBV21-1 and TRBJ2-3; TRBD2 is the table's D call and was not checked against the DNA. TRBV21-1 is a pseudogene. The CDR3 runs to 17 residues. Here the CDR3 reads CASSSAETSDRTDTQYF. The CDR3 DNA sequence: TGTGCCAGCAGCAGTGCAGAGACTAGCGACCGCACAGATACGCAGTATTTT.

This sequence joins TRBV4-1 and TRBJ2-3; 10 bases fit TRBD2. The CDR3 has 20 residues. CDR1 is MGHRA and CDR2 is YSYEKL in the germline V gene. The V gene end was trimmed by 1 base and the J gene end by 1 base; junction bases not matched to a gene: 14. Here the CDR3 DNA reads TGCGCCAGCAGCCAAGGGTATAGAGGTCTAGCGGGAGCCCGCACAGATACGCAGTATTTT. Protein product: CASSQGYRGLAGARTDTQYF.

The chain carries TRBV11-2 and TRBJ1-2; D unresolved. The germline V gene has CDR1 SGHAT and CDR2 FQNNGV. The V end lost 1 base, the J end lost 2 bases, and 8 bases lay between the germline ends. The CDR3 contains 14 residues. CDR3 protein: CASSLVRRNYGYTF. CDR3 nucleotides: TGTGCCAGCAGCTTAGTCCGGCGAAACTATGGCTACACCTTC.

The chain combines TRBV5-1 with TRBJ1-5; possible D gene TRBD1, 5 bases. CDR3 length equals 15 residues. Trimming shortened V by 0 bases and J by 2 bases, and 9 bases separated the two germline ends. From germline, CDR1 is SGHRS and CDR2 YFSETQ. CDR3 DNA sequence: TGCGCCAGCAGCTTGGAAACAGGACGCAATCAGCCCCAGCATTTT. Its translation: CASSLETGRNQPQHF.

The J gene is TRBJ1-6, the V gene TRBV4-1; maybe TRBD1 (5 bases). V shed 7 bases and J shed 7 bases, with 14 bases lying between them. The CDR3 totals 14 residues. The V gene's germline CDR1 is MGHRA and CDR2 YSYEKL. The chain's CDR3 is CASNLGAENSPLHF. Written as DNA, the CDR3 is TGCGCCAGCAATCTCGGGGCAGAAAATTCACCCCTCCACTTT.

The V call is TRBV2, the J call TRBJ2-1; 7 bases agree with TRBD2. CDR3 length: 19 amino acids. The ends lost 0 bases at V and 3 bases at J; junction bases unmatched: 14. Germline CDR1 SNHLY, CDR2 FYNNEI. CDR3 nucleotide sequence: TGTGCCAGCAGTGAAGCTTTTGGATATGGTCGGGACTACTACAATGAGCAGTTCTTC. Amino acid sequence: CASSEAFGYGRDYYNEQFF.

The chain couples TRBV4-2 to TRBJ2-7, with 8 positions matching TRBD2. Unmatched junction bases numbered 9, after V lost 3 bases and J lost 2 bases. The CDR3 loop spans 16 amino acids. From germline, CDR1 is LGHNA and CDR2 YNFKEQ. The CDR3 sequence: CASSQFPGTSTYEQYF. The CDR3 nucleotides read TGTGCCAGCAGCCAGTTTCCCGGGACTAGTACCTACGAGCAGTACTTC.

The chain couples TRBV28 to TRBJ1-5; D unclear. The V end lost 7 bases, the J end lost 4 bases, and 8 bases lay between the germline ends. Germline V gene data show CDR1 as MDHEN and CDR2 as SYDVKM. This CDR3 has 12 residues. The CDR3 region is CASNPDNQPQHF. CDR3 coding DNA: TGTGCCAGCAATCCGGATAATCAGCCCCAGCATTTT. Supplemented by reference TRBV28 and TRBJ1-5, the full variable domain reads DVKVTQSSRYLVKRTGEKVFLECVQDMDHENMFWYRQDPGLGLRLIYFSYDVKMKEKGDIPEGYSVSREKKERFSLILESASTNQTSMYLCASNPDNQPQHFGDGTRLSIL.

The V and J genes are TRBV7-2 and TRBJ2-2; tentatively, D is TRBD1 or TRBD2 (6 bases each). Trimming pared 3 bases from V and 3 bases from J, leaving 14 bases between. From germline, CDR1 is SGHTA and CDR2 FQGNSA. This CDR3 has 16 amino acids. This CDR3 reads CASSFWGRGDTGELFF. The CDR3 DNA is TGTGCCAGCAGCTTCTGGGGTAGGGGGGACACCGGGGAGCTGTTTTTT.

The rearrangement joins TRBV10-3 to TRBJ1-5; D is possibly TRBD1 (5 bases). The V end lost 5 bases, the J end lost 3 bases, and 20 bases lay between the germline ends. The germline V gene has CDR1 ENHRY and CDR2 SYGVKD. The CDR3 has 17 amino acids. The CDR3 DNA follows: TGTGCCATCAGTCCCCATTTCGGACAAGGACTCAATCAGCCCCAGCATTTT. Protein product: CAISPHFGQGLNQPQHF.

The chain joins TRBV28 to TRBJ2-3; no firm D call. Between the trimmed V and J ends, which lost 2 bases and 2 bases, there was a span of 11 bases. The CDR3 has 15 residues. CDR1 MDHEN and CDR2 SYDVKM come from the germline V gene. The CDR3 DNA is TGTGCCAGCAGTTTAATTGCCCCGACCACAGATACGCAGTATTTT. Translated, it gives CASSLIAPTTDTQYF.